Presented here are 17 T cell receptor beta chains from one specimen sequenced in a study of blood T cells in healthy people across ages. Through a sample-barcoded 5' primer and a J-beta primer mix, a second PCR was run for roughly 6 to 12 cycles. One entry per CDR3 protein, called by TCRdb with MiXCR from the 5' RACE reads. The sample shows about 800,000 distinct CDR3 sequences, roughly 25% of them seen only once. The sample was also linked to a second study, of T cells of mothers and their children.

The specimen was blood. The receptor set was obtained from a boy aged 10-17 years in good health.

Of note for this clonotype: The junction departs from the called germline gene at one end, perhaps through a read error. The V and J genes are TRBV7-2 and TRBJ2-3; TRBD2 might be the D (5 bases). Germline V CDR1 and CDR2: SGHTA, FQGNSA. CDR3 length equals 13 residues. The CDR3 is CASSLWVGDMQYF. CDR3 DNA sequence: TGTGCCAGCAGCTTATGGGTGGGAGATATGCAGTATTTT. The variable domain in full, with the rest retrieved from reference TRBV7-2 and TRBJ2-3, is GAGVSQSPSNKVTEKGKDVELRCDPISGHTALYWYRQSLGQGLEFLIYFQGNSAPDKSGLPSDRFSAERTGGSVSTLTIQRTQQEDSAVYLCASSLWVGDMQYFGPGTRLTVL.

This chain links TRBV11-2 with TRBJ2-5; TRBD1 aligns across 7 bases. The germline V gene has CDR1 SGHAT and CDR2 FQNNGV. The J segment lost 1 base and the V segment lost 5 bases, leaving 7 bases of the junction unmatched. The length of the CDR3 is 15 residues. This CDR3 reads CASSRTGTAQETQYF. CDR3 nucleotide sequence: TGTGCCAGCAGCCGGACTGGGACAGCCCAAGAGACCCAGTACTTC.

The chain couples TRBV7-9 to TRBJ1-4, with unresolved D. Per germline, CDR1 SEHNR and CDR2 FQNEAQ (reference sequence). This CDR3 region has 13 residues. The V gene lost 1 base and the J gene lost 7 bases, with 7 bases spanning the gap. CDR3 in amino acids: CASSLGEPEKLFF. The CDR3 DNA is TGTGCCAGCAGCTTAGGGGAACCTGAAAAACTGTTTTTT.

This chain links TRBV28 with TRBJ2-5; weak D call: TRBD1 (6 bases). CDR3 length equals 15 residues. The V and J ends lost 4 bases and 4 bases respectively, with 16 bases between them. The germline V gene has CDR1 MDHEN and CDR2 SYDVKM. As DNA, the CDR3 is TGTGCCAGCAGTTCCGCGGTTGGGGGCAGAGAGACCCAGTACTTC. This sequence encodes CASSSAVGGRETQYF.

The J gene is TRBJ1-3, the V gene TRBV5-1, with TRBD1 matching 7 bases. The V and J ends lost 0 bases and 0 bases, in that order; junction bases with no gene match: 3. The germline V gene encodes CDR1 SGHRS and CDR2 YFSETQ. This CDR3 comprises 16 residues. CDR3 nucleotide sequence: TGCGCCAGCAGCTTGGGGGACAGCCGCTCTGGAAACACCATATATTTT. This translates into CASSLGDSRSGNTIYF.

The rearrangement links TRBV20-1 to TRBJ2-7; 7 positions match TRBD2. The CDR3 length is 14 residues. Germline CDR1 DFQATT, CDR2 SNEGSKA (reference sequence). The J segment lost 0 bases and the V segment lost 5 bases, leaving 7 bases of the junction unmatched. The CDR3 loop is CSAVPGGNSYEQYF. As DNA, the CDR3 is TGCAGTGCTGTTCCCGGGGGGAACTCCTACGAGCAGTACTTC.

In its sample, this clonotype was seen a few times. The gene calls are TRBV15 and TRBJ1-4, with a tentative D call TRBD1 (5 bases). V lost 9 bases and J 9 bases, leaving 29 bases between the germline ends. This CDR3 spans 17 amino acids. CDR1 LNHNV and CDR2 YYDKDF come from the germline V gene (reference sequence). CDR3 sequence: CATESGGGTYPRKKLFF. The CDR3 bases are TGTGCCACAGAATCCGGGGGGGGGACGTACCCACGGAAAAAACTGTTTTTT.

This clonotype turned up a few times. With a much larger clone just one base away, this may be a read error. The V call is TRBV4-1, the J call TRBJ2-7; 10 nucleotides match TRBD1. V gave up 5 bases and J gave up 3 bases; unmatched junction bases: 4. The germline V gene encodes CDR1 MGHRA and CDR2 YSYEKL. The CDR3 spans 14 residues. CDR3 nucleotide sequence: TGCGCCAGCAGCTATGGACAGGGGGGCTACGAGCAGTACTTC. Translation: CASSYGQGGYEQYF.

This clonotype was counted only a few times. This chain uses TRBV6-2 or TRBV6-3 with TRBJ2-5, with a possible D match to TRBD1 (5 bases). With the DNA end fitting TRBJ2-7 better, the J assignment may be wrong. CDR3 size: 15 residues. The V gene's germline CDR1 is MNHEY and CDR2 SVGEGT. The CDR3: CASSYSTPGAYEQYF. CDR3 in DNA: TGTGCCAGCAGTTACTCGACCCCTGGGGCGTACGAGCAGTACTTC.

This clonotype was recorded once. Here the CDR3 reads CSASRDGVNTEAFF. The CDR3 nucleotides read TGCAGTGCCAGTAGAGACGGGGTAAACACTGAAGCTTTCTTT. V and J are TRBV20-1 and TRBJ1-1; D is unclear. V lost 6 bases, J lost 2 bases, and 16 bases lay in between. This CDR3 contains 14 residues. In germline, CDR1 is DFQATT, CDR2 SNEGSKA (reference sequence).

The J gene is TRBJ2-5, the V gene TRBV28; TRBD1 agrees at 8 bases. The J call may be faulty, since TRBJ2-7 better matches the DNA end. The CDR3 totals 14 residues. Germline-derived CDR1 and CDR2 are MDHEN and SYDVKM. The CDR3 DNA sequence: TGTGCCAGCAGTTTGGCCAGGGGGCCCTACGAGCAGTACTTC. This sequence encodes CASSLARGPYEQYF.

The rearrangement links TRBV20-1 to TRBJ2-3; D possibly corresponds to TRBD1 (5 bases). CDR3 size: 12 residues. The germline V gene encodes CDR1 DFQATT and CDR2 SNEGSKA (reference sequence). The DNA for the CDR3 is TGCCCTAGGGCAGGGAGCACAGATACGCAGTATTTT. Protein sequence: CPRAGSTDTQYF.

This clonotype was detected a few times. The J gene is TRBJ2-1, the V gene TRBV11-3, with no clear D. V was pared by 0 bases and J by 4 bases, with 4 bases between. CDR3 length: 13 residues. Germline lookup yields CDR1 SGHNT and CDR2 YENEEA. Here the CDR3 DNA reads TGTGCCAGCAGCTTAGAACGATACAATGAGCAGTTCTTC. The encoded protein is CASSLERYNEQFF.

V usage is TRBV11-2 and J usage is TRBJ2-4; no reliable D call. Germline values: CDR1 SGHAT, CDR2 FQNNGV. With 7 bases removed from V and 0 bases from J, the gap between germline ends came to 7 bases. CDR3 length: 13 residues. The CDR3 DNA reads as TGTGCCAGCATCGGATTAGCCAAAAACATTCAGTACTTC. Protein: CASIGLAKNIQYF.

The CDR3 reads CASSYDRTTDTQYF. CDR3 nucleotides: TGTGCCAGCAGCTATGACAGGACCACAGATACGCAGTATTTT. V is TRBV12-3 or TRBV12-4 and J is TRBJ2-3; possibly TRBD1 for D (6 bases). Trimming removed 6 bases from V and 2 bases from J, with 12 bases in between. The CDR3 spans 14 residues.

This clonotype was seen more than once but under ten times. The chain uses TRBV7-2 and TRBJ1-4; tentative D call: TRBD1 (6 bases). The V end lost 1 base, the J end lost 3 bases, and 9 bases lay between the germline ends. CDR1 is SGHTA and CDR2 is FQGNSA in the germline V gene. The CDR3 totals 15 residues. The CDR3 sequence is CASSLVGAANEKLFF. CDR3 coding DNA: TGTGCCAGCAGCTTAGTGGGGGCTGCTAATGAAAAACTGTTTTTT.

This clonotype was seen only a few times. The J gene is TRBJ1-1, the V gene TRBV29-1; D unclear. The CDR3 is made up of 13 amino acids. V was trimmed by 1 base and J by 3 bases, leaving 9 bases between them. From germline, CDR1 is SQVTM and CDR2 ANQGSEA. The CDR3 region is CSVEVQAYTEAFF. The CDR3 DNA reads TGCAGCGTTGAAGTCCAGGCGTACACTGAAGCTTTCTTT.